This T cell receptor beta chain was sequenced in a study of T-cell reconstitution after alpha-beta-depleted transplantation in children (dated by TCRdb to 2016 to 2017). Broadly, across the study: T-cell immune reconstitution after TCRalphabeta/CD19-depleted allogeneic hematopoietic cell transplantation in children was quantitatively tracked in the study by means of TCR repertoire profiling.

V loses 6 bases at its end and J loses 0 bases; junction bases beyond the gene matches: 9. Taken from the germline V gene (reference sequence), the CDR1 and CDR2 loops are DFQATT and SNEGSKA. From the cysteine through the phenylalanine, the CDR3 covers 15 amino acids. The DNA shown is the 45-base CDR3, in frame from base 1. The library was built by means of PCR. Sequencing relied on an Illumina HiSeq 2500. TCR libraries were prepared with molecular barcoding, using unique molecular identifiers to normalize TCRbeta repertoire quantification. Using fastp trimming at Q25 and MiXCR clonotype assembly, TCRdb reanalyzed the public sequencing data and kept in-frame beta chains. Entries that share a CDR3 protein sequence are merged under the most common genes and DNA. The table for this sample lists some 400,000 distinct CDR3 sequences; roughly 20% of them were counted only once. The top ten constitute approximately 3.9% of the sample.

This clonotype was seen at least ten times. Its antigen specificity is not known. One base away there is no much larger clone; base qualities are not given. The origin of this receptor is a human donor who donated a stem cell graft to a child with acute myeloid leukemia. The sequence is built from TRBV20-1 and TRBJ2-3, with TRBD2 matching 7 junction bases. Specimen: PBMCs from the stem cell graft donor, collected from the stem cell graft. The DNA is TGCAGTGCGCCTCTAGCGGCAATTAGCACAGATACGCAGTATTTT. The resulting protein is CSAPLAAISTDTQYF.